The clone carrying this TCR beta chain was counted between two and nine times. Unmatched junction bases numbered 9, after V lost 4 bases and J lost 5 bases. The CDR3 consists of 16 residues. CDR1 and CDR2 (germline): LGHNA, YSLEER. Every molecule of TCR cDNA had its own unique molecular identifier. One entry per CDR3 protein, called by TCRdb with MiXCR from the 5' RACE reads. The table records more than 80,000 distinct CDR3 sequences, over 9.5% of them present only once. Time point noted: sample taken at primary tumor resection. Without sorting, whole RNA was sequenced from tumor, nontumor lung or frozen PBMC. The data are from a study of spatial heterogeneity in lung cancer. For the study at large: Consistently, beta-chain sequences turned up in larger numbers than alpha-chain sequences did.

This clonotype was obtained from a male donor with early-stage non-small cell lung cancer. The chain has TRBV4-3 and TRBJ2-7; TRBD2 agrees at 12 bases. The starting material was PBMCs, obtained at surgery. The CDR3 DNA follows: TGCGCCAGCAGCCCTCAACTAGCGGGAGGATACGACGAGCAGTACTTC. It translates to CASSPQLAGGYDEQYF.